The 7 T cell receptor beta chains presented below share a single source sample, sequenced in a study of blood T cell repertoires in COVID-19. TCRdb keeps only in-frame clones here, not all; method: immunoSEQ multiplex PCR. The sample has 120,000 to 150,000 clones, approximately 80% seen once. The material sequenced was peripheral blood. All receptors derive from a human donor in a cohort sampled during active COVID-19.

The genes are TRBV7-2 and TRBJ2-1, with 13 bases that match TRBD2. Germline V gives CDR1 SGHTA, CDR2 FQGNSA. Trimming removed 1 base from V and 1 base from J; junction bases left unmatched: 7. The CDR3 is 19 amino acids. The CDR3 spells CASSLDPTSGGASYNEQFF. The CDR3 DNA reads TGTGCCAGCAGCTTAGACCCCACTAGCGGGGGGGCATCCTACAATGAGCAGTTCTTC.

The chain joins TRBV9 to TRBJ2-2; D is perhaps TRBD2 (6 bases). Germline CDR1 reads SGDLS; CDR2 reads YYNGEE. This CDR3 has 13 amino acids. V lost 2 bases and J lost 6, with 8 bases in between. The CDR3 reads CASSVEGSGELFF. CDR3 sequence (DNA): TGTGCCAGCAGCGTGGAGGGTTCCGGGGAGCTGTTTTTT. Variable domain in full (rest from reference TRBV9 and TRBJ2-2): DSGVTQTPKHLITATGQRVTLRCSPRSGDLSVYWYQQSLDQGLQFLIQYYNGEERAKGNILERFSAQQFPDLHSELNLSSLELGDSALYFCASSVEGSGELFFGEGSRLTVL.

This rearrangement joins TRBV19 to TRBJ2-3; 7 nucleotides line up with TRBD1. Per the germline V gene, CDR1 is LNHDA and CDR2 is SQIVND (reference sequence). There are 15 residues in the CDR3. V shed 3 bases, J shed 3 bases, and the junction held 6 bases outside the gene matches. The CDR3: CASSIGQVNTDTQYF. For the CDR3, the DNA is TGTGCCAGTAGTATCGGACAGGTTAATACAGATACGCAGTATTTT.

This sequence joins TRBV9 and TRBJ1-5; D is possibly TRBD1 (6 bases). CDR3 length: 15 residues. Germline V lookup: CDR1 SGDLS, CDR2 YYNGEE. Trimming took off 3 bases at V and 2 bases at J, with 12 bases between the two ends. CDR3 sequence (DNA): TGTGCCAGCAGCGCCACAGGGTACGGCAATCAGCCCCAGCATTTT. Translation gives CASSATGYGNQPQHF.

The CDR3 region is CAWRQGQVDTGELFF. The CDR3 nucleotides are TGTGCCTGGAGACAGGGCCAGGTGGACACCGGGGAGCTGTTTTTT. This chain links TRBV30 with TRBJ2-2; possibly TRBD1 for D (6 bases). V lost 3 bases and J 3 bases, leaving 14 bases between the germline ends. CDR1 GTSNPN and CDR2 SVGIG come from the germline V gene (reference sequence). The CDR3 consists of 15 residues.

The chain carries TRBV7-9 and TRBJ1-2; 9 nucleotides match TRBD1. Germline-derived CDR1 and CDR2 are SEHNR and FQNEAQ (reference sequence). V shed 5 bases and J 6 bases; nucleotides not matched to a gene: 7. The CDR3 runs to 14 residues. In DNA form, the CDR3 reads TGTGCCAGCAGCGTACAGGGGGCGGTTGATGGCTACACCTTC. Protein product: CASSVQGAVDGYTF.

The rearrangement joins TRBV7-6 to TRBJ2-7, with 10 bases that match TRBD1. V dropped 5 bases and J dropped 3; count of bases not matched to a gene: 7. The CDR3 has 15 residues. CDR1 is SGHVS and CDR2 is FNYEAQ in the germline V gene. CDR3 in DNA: TGTGCCAGCAGCCCCAAGACAGGGGGCTACTACGAGCAGTACTTC. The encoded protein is CASSPKTGGYYEQYF. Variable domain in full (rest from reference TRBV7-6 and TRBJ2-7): GAGVSQSPRYKVTKRGQDVALRCDPISGHVSLYWYRQALGQGPEFLTYFNYEAQQDKSGLPNDRFSAERPEGSISTLTIQRTEQRDSAMYRCASSPKTGGYYEQYFGPGTRLTVT.